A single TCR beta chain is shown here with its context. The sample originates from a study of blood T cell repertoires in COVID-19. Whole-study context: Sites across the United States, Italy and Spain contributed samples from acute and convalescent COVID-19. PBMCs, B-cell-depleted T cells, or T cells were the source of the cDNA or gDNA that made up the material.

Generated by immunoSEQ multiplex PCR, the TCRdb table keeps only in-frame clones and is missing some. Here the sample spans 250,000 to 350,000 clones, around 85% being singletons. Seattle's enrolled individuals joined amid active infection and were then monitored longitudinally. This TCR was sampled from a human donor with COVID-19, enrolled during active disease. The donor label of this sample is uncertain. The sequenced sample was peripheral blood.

CDR3 in DNA: TGTGCCAGCAGCTCAAAGGGACAGGGAGGTTTCGATGAGCAGTTCTTC. Translating it yields CASSSKGQGGFDEQFF. The chain combines TRBV5-6 with TRBJ2-1, with 9 nucleotides matching TRBD1. Per germline, CDR1 SGHDT and CDR2 YYEEEE. The length of the CDR3 is 16 residues. V trimming: 3 bases; J trimming: 8 bases; junction bases outside the gene matches: 12.